This TCR beta chain was obtained from a study of response to subunit inactivated influenza vaccine. Points from the study as a whole: With each seasonal influenza vaccination, the authors suggested, few new T cells are recruited.

To note about this clonotype: The antigen remains undetermined.

TCRdb analysed the RT-PCR reads with MiXCR anew, one entry per CDR3 protein. This sample has 550,000 to 650,000 distinct CDR3 sequences; about an eighth occur once, and the top ten carry roughly a tenth. This specimen consisted of PBMCs from blood, obtained on the day of vaccination. This receptor was obtained from a man aged 50-60 years who received an inactivated influenza vaccine.

The CDR3 region has the DNA TGTGCCAGCTCACCAGACGGCCACAATGAGCAGTTCTTC. Amino acid sequence: CASSPDGHNEQFF. The chain combines TRBV18 with TRBJ2-1; D not resolved. V lost 2 bases and J lost 5, with 7 bases in between. This CDR3 spans 13 amino acids. Per the germline V gene, CDR1 is KGHSH and CDR2 is LQKENI.